A single sample gave rise to the 10 T cell receptor beta chains below, sequenced in a study of beta chain features in type 1 diabetes. Every isolated RNA sample was fully reverse transcribed, so sequencing captured expressed TCRB transcripts. Some clones are missing from TCRdb's copy, which holds only in-frame ones; the method was immunoSEQ multiplex PCR. The sample includes some 330,000 clones, roughly 11% of them seen just once. Sequenced input: naive CD4+ T cells from blood. These receptors were taken from a woman in her twenties or thirties in good health.

Many counts were recorded for this clone. The chain employs TRBV29-1 and TRBJ2-1; 7 bases are shared with TRBD1. The V segment lost 4 bases and the J segment 10 bases; nucleotides outside the gene matches: 10. In germline, CDR1 is SQVTM, CDR2 ANQGSEA. CDR3 length: 13 amino acids. CDR3 sequence (DNA): TGCAGCGTTGTGGGACAGCTTAGGGGGGAGCAGTTCTTC. Residues: CSVVGQLRGEQFF.

This clone was observed a few times. The V call is TRBV7-3, the J call TRBJ2-3; TRBD2 is a possible D gene (6 bases). The CDR3 loop spans 13 amino acids. Trimming left V 2 bases short and J 9 bases short, with 12 bases between. Germline CDR1 SGHTA, CDR2 FQGTGA. The CDR3 DNA is TGTGCCAGCAGCTTATCCCATCGGGAGACGCAGTATTTT. This codes for CASSLSHRETQYF.

This clone appeared a few times. The V gene is TRBV5-1, the J gene TRBJ2-3; unclear D gene. The CDR3 is 14 amino acids. V was cut by 6 bases and J by 0 bases, with 11 bases left in between. Germline V gene lookup returns CDR1 SGHRS and CDR2 YFSETQ. Written as DNA, the CDR3 is TGCGCCAGCACCCGGTCGGAGAGCACAGATACGCAGTATTTT. Translating gives CASTRSESTDTQYF.

The chain recombines TRBV9 with TRBJ2-1; 7 bases fit TRBD2. The junction had 17 bases not matched to a gene; V was cut back by 4 bases and J by 10 bases. The CDR3 has 16 residues. Per germline, CDR1 SGDLS and CDR2 YYNGEE. CDR3 in amino acids: CASSLGGLVALSEQFF. CDR3 bases: TGTGCCAGCAGCCTAGGAGGACTAGTCGCCCTTTCGGAGCAGTTCTTC.

The rearrangement uses TRBV5-6 and TRBJ1-1; weak D call: TRBD1 (6 bases). Per the germline V gene, CDR1 is SGHDT and CDR2 is YYEEEE. This CDR3 has 13 residues. Trimming removed 2 bases at V and 5 bases at J, with 10 bases between. The CDR3 DNA follows: TGTGCCAGCAGCTTAAGGGGGACAACTGAAGCTTTCTTT. Translated: CASSLRGTTEAFF.

The chain is built from TRBV7-2 and TRBJ2-7, with TRBD2 matching 10 bases. V shed 0 bases, J shed 2 bases, and the junction held 4 bases outside the gene matches. This CDR3 region has 16 residues. CDR1 SGHTA and CDR2 FQGNSA come from the germline V gene. CDR3 sequence reads: CASSLATSGFAYEQYF. In nucleotides, the CDR3 is TGTGCCAGCAGCTTAGCGACTAGCGGGTTCGCCTACGAGCAGTACTTC.

CDR3 DNA: TGCGCCAGCAGCCAAGAACTTTTGAGACTAGCGGTTTACAATGAGCAGTTCTTC. This encodes CASSQELLRLAVYNEQFF. The rearrangement links TRBV4-3 to TRBJ2-1; 9 bases are a match to TRBD2. CDR1 is LGHNA and CDR2 is YSLEER in the germline V gene. The V segment lost 0 bases and the J segment 4 bases; nucleotides outside the gene matches: 10. The CDR3 extends over 18 amino acids.

This clone came up many times. CDR3 sequence reads: CSAGEGGDEQYF. The CDR3 nucleotides are TGCAGCGCTGGAGAGGGAGGCGACGAGCAGTACTTC. J is TRBJ2-7 and V is TRBV29-1, with D maybe TRBD2 (6 bases). The germline gives CDR1 SQVTM, CDR2 ANQGSEA. The V gene lost 7 bases and the J gene lost 5 bases, with 15 bases spanning the gap. The CDR3 totals 12 residues.

This clone came up a few times. The CDR3 here is CASSQGDTDTQYF. The CDR3 coding sequence is TGTGCCAGCTCACAGGGGGACACAGATACGCAGTATTTT. This sequence joins TRBV18 and TRBJ2-3; TRBD1 is a possible D gene (6 bases). Trimming shortened V by 4 bases and J by 2 bases, and 7 bases separated the two germline ends. The CDR3 has 13 amino acids. Germline loops: CDR1 KGHSH, CDR2 LQKENI.

V usage is TRBV6-1 and J usage is TRBJ1-5; no clear D. From germline, CDR1 is MNHNS and CDR2 SASEGT. V was shortened by 2 bases and J by 1 base, with 12 bases between the two germline ends. This CDR3 is 16 amino acids long. The CDR3 loop is CASSEQSAWSNQPQHF. The CDR3 DNA sequence: TGTGCCAGCAGTGAACAGTCTGCCTGGAGCAATCAGCCCCAGCATTTT.